These 25 T cell receptor beta chains share one sample of origin, sequenced in a study of cytomegalovirus exposure and HLA in healthy donors. Vbeta (60) and Jbeta (13) primers were used in the PCR. Profiling relied on immunoSEQ multiplex PCR, and the TCRdb table lists in-frame clones only, not all of them. The sample has about 200,000 clones, around 77% seen once. Sample: PBMCs. These receptors came from a woman aged 30 to 39 in good health and CMV-seronegative.

The chain recombines TRBV11-2 with TRBJ2-1; the match to TRBD2 covers 9 bases. After removal of 2 bases from V and 4 bases from J, the junction contained 6 bases not matched to a gene. The CDR3 consists of 16 residues. Germline CDR1 and CDR2: SGHAT and FQNNGV. The DNA for the CDR3 is TGTGCCAGCAGCTTACGCGCTAGCGGGGTATACAATGAGCAGTTCTTC. It encodes CASSLRASGVYNEQFF.

This chain links TRBV7-9 with TRBJ2-1; a possible D gene is TRBD2 (5 bases). Germline V gene lookup returns CDR1 SEHNR and CDR2 FQNEAQ (reference sequence). V shed 1 base and J shed 3 bases, with 7 bases lying between them. This CDR3 is 14 amino acids long. The CDR3 loop reads CASSLGGSYNEQFF. CDR3 DNA sequence: TGTGCCAGCAGCTTAGGAGGGAGCTACAATGAGCAGTTCTTC.

This clone was seen more than once but under ten times. The V and J genes are TRBV10-3 and TRBJ2-7; the D gene is possibly TRBD2 (5 bases). The ends were cut back, 0 bases at V and 3 bases at J, with 12 bases in the middle. Looked up from germline, CDR1 is ENHRY and CDR2 is SYGVKD. The CDR3 totals 15 residues. The CDR3 region is CAISESGLGLYEQYF. CDR3 coding DNA: TGTGCCATCAGTGAGTCTGGGCTAGGACTCTACGAGCAGTACTTC.

The chain employs TRBV28 and TRBJ1-1, with TRBD1 matching 8 bases. The V gene's germline CDR1 is MDHEN and CDR2 SYDVKM. The CDR3 runs 14 residues. J gave up 4 bases and V 3 bases, and 4 bases lay outside the gene matches. CDR3 residues: CASSLTGVGTEAFF. CDR3 bases: TGTGCCAGCAGTTTGACAGGGGTTGGCACTGAAGCTTTCTTT.

DNA of the CDR3: TGTGCCAGCAGTTACCGACTAGCGGGGCGTCAAGATACGCAGTATTTT. This gives the protein CASSYRLAGRQDTQYF. V is TRBV6-5 and J is TRBJ2-3; 11 bases match TRBD2. The CDR3 has 16 amino acids. The V gene end was trimmed by 2 bases and the J gene end by 5 bases; junction bases not matched to a gene: 6. The V gene's germline CDR1 is MNHEY and CDR2 SVGAGI.

The V and J genes are TRBV6-5 and TRBJ1-2, with D possibly matching TRBD1 (6 bases). This CDR3 spans 15 amino acids. Germline V gives CDR1 MNHEY, CDR2 SVGAGI. V was trimmed by 4 bases and J by 7 bases, leaving 19 bases between them. CDR3 nucleotides: TGTGCCAGCAGTTCTCCAACAGGGTACCTATCTGGCTACACCTTC. Translation gives CASSSPTGYLSGYTF.

This rearrangement joins TRBV5-6 to TRBJ2-7, with 10 bases fitting TRBD2. Germline CDR1 SGHDT, CDR2 YYEEEE. V lost 2 bases, J lost 5 bases, and 1 base stayed unmatched. The CDR3 covers 13 residues. The CDR3 DNA sequence: TGTGCCAGCAGCTTTCTAGCGGGGGACGAGCAGTACTTC. Protein: CASSFLAGDEQYF.

The J gene is TRBJ2-3, the V gene TRBV27, with TRBD2 identical over 10 bases. Germline V CDR1 and CDR2: MNHEY, SMNVEV (reference sequence). The CDR3 totals 15 residues. With 6 bases clipped from V and 5 bases from J, the junction kept 8 bases outside the gene matches. CDR3 loop: CASSLLAGIEDTQYF. The CDR3 DNA sequence: TGTGCCAGCAGCTTACTAGCGGGGATTGAAGATACGCAGTATTTT.

The gene calls are TRBV4-1 and TRBJ1-1; unclear D gene. With 0 bases removed from V and 0 bases from J, the gap between germline ends came to 8 bases. This CDR3 has 15 residues. CDR1 is MGHRA and CDR2 is YSYEKL in the germline V gene. CDR3 sequence reads: CASSQEPGMNTEAFF. CDR3 DNA: TGCGCCAGCAGCCAAGAACCAGGTATGAACACTGAAGCTTTCTTT.

This sequence joins TRBV4-1 and TRBJ2-1; TRBD1 agrees at 8 bases. This CDR3 is 16 amino acids long. Germline V CDR1 and CDR2: MGHRA, YSYEKL. Germline trimming cut 4 bases from V and 2 bases from J; bases unmatched to any gene: 7. The CDR3 is CASSPTAGGPYNEQFF. The CDR3 DNA sequence: TGCGCCAGCAGCCCTACCGCAGGGGGCCCCTACAATGAGCAGTTCTTC.

V and J are TRBV18 and TRBJ2-5; possible D gene TRBD2, 6 bases. With 7 bases removed from V and 4 bases from J, the gap between germline ends came to 19 bases. CDR1 and CDR2 (germline): KGHSH, LQKENI. The CDR3 has 15 residues. CDR3 nucleotide sequence: TGTGCCAGCTACGAAGGGCAGGGAGGAGGAGAGACCCAGTACTTC. It codes for CASYEGQGGGETQYF.

V usage is TRBV27 and J usage is TRBJ1-5; 10 nucleotides line up with TRBD1. CDR3 length equals 15 residues. V lost 2 bases, J lost 6 bases, and 4 bases stayed unmatched. Germline V gives CDR1 MNHEY, CDR2 SMNVEV (reference sequence). CDR3 nucleotide sequence: TGTGCCAGCAGTTTAGGACAGGGGGTTGGTCAGCCCCAGCATTTT. It codes for CASSLGQGVGQPQHF.

A note on this clone: A read error may account for a junction end that differs from germline. The genes are TRBV5-1 and TRBJ1-2; 8 bases are shared with TRBD1. Germline V CDR1 and CDR2: SGHRS, YFSETQ. This CDR3 is 14 amino acids long. The CDR3 DNA sequence: TGCGCCAGCAGCTTGGACGGACAGGGAGATGGCTACCCCTTC. This codes for CASSLDGQGDGYPF.

This clone was observed a few times. The rearrangement uses TRBV6-5 and TRBJ2-3; 8 nucleotides agree with TRBD2. CDR1 and CDR2 from the germline V gene are MNHEY and SVGAGI. CDR3 length: 16 amino acids. Losses at the gene ends were 3 bases for V and 6 bases for J; bases not matched to a gene: 11. The DNA for the CDR3 is TGTGCCAGCAGTTATGCAGCGGGAGTTTCTCCCGATACGCAGTATTTT. It yields the protein CASSYAAGVSPDTQYF.

The genes are TRBV23-1 and TRBJ2-4; 7 bases align to TRBD1. TRBV23-1 is filed as an ORF, its function uncertain. This CDR3 contains 18 residues. The V segment lost 0 bases and the J segment 0 bases; nucleotides outside the gene matches: 8. CDR3 coding DNA: TGCGCCAGCAGTCAATCGCCCGTGGGACAGCTAGCCAAAAACATTCAGTACTTC. The encoded protein is CASSQSPVGQLAKNIQYF.

The J gene is TRBJ2-1, the V gene TRBV6-6; the D gene is possibly TRBD2 (5 bases). V lost 10 bases and J 0 bases, leaving 13 bases between the germline ends. This CDR3 has 14 amino acids. Germline CDR1 reads MNHNY; CDR2 reads SVGAGI (reference sequence). DNA for the CDR3: TGTGCCACGAAAGTGGGGAGCTCCTACAATGAGCAGTTCTTC. Encoded protein: CATKVGSSYNEQFF.

The chain uses TRBV5-6 and TRBJ2-7, with D possibly being TRBD1 (6 bases). The V and J ends lost 4 bases and 5 bases respectively, with 13 bases between them. This CDR3 is 13 amino acids long. Germline V CDR1 and CDR2: SGHDT, YYEEEE. In DNA form, the CDR3 reads TGTGCCAGCAGCCCCCAGGGGACCCACGAGCAGTACTTC. Encoded protein: CASSPQGTHEQYF.

This chain connects TRBV28 to TRBJ2-7; 11 bases align to TRBD2. Losses at the gene ends were 7 bases for V and 2 bases for J; bases not matched to a gene: 7. This CDR3 has 15 amino acids. From germline, CDR1 is MDHEN and CDR2 SYDVKM. CDR3 in DNA: TGTGCCAGCACATTGGGACTAGCGGTCACCTACGAGCAGTACTTC. It yields the protein CASTLGLAVTYEQYF.

This clone was counted only a few times. The CDR3 reads CASSYRDSLEQYF. CDR3 nucleotide sequence: TGTGCCAGCAGTTACCGGGACTCGCTCGAGCAGTACTTC. The chain joins TRBV6-5 to TRBJ2-7; tentatively, D is TRBD2 (6 bases). Germline V gives CDR1 MNHEY, CDR2 SVGAGI. This CDR3 has 13 residues. The V end lost 2 bases, the J end lost 6 bases, and 11 bases lay between the germline ends.

This clone has a handful of counts. This chain joins TRBV4-1 and TRBJ2-3, with TRBD2 matching over 7 bases. Germline V gene sequence: CDR1 MGHRA, CDR2 YSYEKL. This CDR3 is 18 amino acids long. V was clipped by 3 bases and J by 4 bases; unmatched bases: 16. The CDR3 here is CASSHAPREASPADTQYF. DNA for the CDR3: TGCGCCAGCAGCCATGCTCCCCGGGAGGCCTCCCCGGCAGATACGCAGTATTTT.

The chain uses TRBV27 and TRBJ1-2, with 10 positions matching TRBD1. The trim removed 5 bases at V and 7 bases at J, leaving 13 bases unmatched. Per the germline V gene, CDR1 is MNHEY and CDR2 is SMNVEV (reference sequence). This CDR3 spans 16 amino acids. DNA for the CDR3: TGTGCCAGCAGTCAAAGGGGACAGGGGAGTCGGAGTGGCTACACCTTC. Protein sequence: CASSQRGQGSRSGYTF.

The chain employs TRBV7-2 and TRBJ2-5; 8 bases match TRBD1. Germline V CDR1 and CDR2: SGHTA, FQGNSA. Losses at the gene ends were 4 bases for V and 0 bases for J; bases not matched to a gene: 1. The CDR3 totals 14 residues. CDR3 sequence (DNA): TGTGCCAGCAGCTGGGACAGGTACCAAGAGACCCAGTACTTC. Translating gives CASSWDRYQETQYF.

This clone was detected only a few times. The V gene is TRBV10-2, the J gene TRBJ1-5, with D possibly being TRBD1 (6 bases). CDR1 and CDR2 from the germline V gene are WSHSY and SAAADI. V was pared by 4 bases and J by 6 bases, with 22 bases between. The CDR3 spans 17 residues. As DNA, the CDR3 is TGCGCCAGCAGTGTGTCCAGGGGTGCGGGTTCAAGTCAGCCCCAGCATTTT. It is translated as CASSVSRGAGSSQPQHF.

The chain carries TRBV5-6 and TRBJ1-2; D not certain. Germline lookup yields CDR1 SGHDT and CDR2 YYEEEE. V was cut by 0 bases and J by 1 base, with 10 bases left in between. The CDR3 extends over 15 amino acids. In DNA, the CDR3 is TGTGCCAGCAGCTTGGCGTGGTGGAGTAACTATGGCTACACCTTC. Encoded protein: CASSLAWWSNYGYTF.

This sequence joins TRBV7-6 and TRBJ1-5; D gene unclear. V lost 5 bases and J lost 8, with 16 bases in between. CDR1 is SGHVS and CDR2 is FNYEAQ in the germline V gene. This CDR3 spans 14 amino acids. The CDR3 DNA reads TGTGCCAGCAGCATAAATCCCTTGGCGGAGCCCCAGCATTTT. Protein sequence: CASSINPLAEPQHF.